The 22 T cell receptor beta chains below come from one sample, sequenced in a study of cytomegalovirus exposure and HLA in healthy donors. A multiplex PCR was run with 60 Vbeta primers and 13 Jbeta primers. Produced via immunoSEQ multiplex PCR; TCRdb's table is partial and in-frame only. The data hold approximately 240,000 clones, with 85% to 90% observed a single time. The material sequenced was PBMCs. The receptor set was obtained from a woman between 18 and 29 years old in good health and CMV-seronegative.

The rearrangement joins TRBV5-1 to TRBJ2-7, with D tentatively TRBD2 (6 bases). In germline, CDR1 is SGHRS, CDR2 YFSETQ. The CDR3 is 15 amino acids. The germline V and J ends were trimmed by 4 bases and 4 bases, with 18 bases remaining between them. The CDR3 DNA reads TGCGCCAGCAGCCCCACCGGGACTCCCCAATACGAGCAGTACTTC. Protein product: CASSPTGTPQYEQYF.

This clone was seen only once. V is TRBV5-6 and J is TRBJ2-3, with TRBD1 identical over 7 bases. The length of the CDR3 is 15 residues. V was clipped by 2 bases and J by 7 bases; unmatched bases: 10. CDR1 is SGHDT and CDR2 is YYEEEE in the germline V gene. Here the CDR3 reads CASSFLGQVANTQYF. CDR3 coding DNA: TGTGCCAGCAGCTTCCTTGGACAGGTTGCCAATACGCAGTATTTT.

This chain connects TRBV4-3 to TRBJ2-3, with D possibly TRBD2 on 6 matching bases. Trimming stripped 0 bases from V and 2 bases from J, with 12 bases between. Germline-derived CDR1 and CDR2 are LGHNA and YSLEER. This CDR3 contains 16 residues. In DNA, the CDR3 is TGCGCCAGCAGCCAAGAAGGCGGGGTCCCCACAGATACGCAGTATTTT. Its translation is CASSQEGGVPTDTQYF.

The J gene is TRBJ2-5, the V gene TRBV5-6; TRBD1 matches at 8 bases. With V trimmed by 4 bases and J by 2 bases, 4 bases remained unmatched. Germline loops: CDR1 SGHDT, CDR2 YYEEEE. The CDR3 loop spans 14 amino acids. CDR3 in amino acids: CASSPRDRQETQYF. DNA for the CDR3: TGTGCCAGCAGCCCGCGGGACAGGCAAGAGACCCAGTACTTC. The complete variable domain, with remaining parts taken from reference TRBV5-6 and TRBJ2-5, reads DAGVTQSPTHLIKTRGQQVTLRCSPKSGHDTVSWYQQALGQGPQFIFQYYEEEERQRGNFPDRFSGHQFPNYSSELNVNALLLGDSALYLCASSPRDRQETQYFGPGTRLLVL.

This sequence joins TRBV27 and TRBJ2-1, with D uncertain. Trimming took off 6 bases at V and 8 bases at J, with 14 bases between the two ends. The germline V gene encodes CDR1 MNHEY and CDR2 SMNVEV (reference sequence). The CDR3 covers 13 residues. The CDR3 nucleotides read TGTGCCAGCAGAGATCATGAGTTCGATGAGCAGTTCTTC. Encoded protein: CASRDHEFDEQFF.

The chain is built from TRBV6-6 and TRBJ2-4, with D perhaps matching TRBD1 (5 bases). The V gene's germline CDR1 is MNHNY and CDR2 SVGAGI (reference sequence). This CDR3 comprises 13 residues. V was cut by 1 base and J by 7 bases, with 8 bases left in between. The CDR3 bases are TGTGCCAGCAGTTACTATCAGGGCAACATTCAGTACTTC. It codes for CASSYYQGNIQYF.

V is TRBV11-1 and J is TRBJ2-3; maybe TRBD1 (8 bases). CDR3 length equals 16 residues. CDR1 is SGHAT, CDR2 FQDESV, per germline (reference sequence). Trimming cost V 5 bases and J 1 base, with 16 bases left between them. This CDR3 reads CASSRTGRARTDTQYF. The CDR3 coding sequence is TGTGCCAGCAGCCGGACAGGGAGGGCCCGCACAGATACGCAGTATTTT.

V usage is TRBV7-7 and J usage is TRBJ1-3; 10 nucleotides align to TRBD1. The trim removed 5 bases at V and 0 bases at J, leaving 10 bases unmatched. CDR1 is SSHAT, CDR2 FNYEAQ, per germline (reference sequence). The CDR3 consists of 18 residues. In nucleotides, the CDR3 is TGTGCCAGCAGCGGGTGGACAGGGGGGAGTTCCTCTGGAAACACCATATATTTT. As protein: CASSGWTGGSSSGNTIYF.

Here the CDR3 DNA reads TGTGCCAGCAGCAATAGCTTCTCTGGAAACACCATATATTTT. It specifies CASSNSFSGNTIYF. The chain employs TRBV9 and TRBJ1-3; D is ambiguous. Trimming removed 4 bases from V and 0 bases from J, with 8 bases in between. Germline V gives CDR1 SGDLS, CDR2 YYNGEE. This CDR3 is 14 amino acids long.

V usage is TRBV9 and J usage is TRBJ2-3; 8 positions match TRBD2. Germline values: CDR1 SGDLS, CDR2 YYNGEE. V lost 3 bases, J lost 0 bases, and 6 bases stayed unmatched. CDR3 length equals 16 residues. The CDR3: CASSEPLAASTDTQYF. The CDR3 region has the DNA TGTGCCAGCAGCGAACCACTAGCGGCTAGCACAGATACGCAGTATTTT.

The chain couples TRBV27 to TRBJ2-6; TRBD1 might be the D (5 bases). The CDR3 runs 15 residues. Trimming took 5 bases from V and 2 from J, leaving 10 bases between them. The germline V gene encodes CDR1 MNHEY and CDR2 SMNVEV (reference sequence). CDR3 in DNA: TGTGCCAGCAGTCCTACAGGAGCTGGGGCCAACGTCCTGACTTTC. Translating gives CASSPTGAGANVLTF.

The chain has TRBV5-1 and TRBJ2-5; 9 bases agree with TRBD2. CDR3 length equals 14 residues. From germline, CDR1 is SGHRS and CDR2 YFSETQ. V gave up 4 bases and J gave up 2 bases; unmatched junction bases: 3. The CDR3 loop reads CASSGSGGQETQYF. CDR3 nucleotides: TGCGCCAGCAGCGGTAGCGGGGGACAAGAGACCCAGTACTTC.

The J gene is TRBJ2-2, the V gene TRBV4-3; TRBD1 aligns across 10 bases. V lost 0 bases to trimming and J lost 3 bases; unmatched junction nucleotides: 7. Germline CDR1 is LGHNA and CDR2 is YSLEER. The CDR3 spans 18 residues. Here the CDR3 reads CASSQDATGTGDTGELFF. Here the CDR3 DNA reads TGCGCCAGCAGCCAAGATGCAACCGGGACAGGGGACACCGGGGAGCTGTTTTTT.

The rearrangement links TRBV2 to TRBJ1-1; perhaps TRBD1 as D (6 bases). The CDR3 totals 14 residues. Looked up from germline, CDR1 is SNHLY and CDR2 is FYNNEI. Trimming pared 6 bases from V and 9 bases from J, leaving 20 bases between. The CDR3 nucleotides are TGTGCCAGCAGCTACACCGGGACAAGAGAAAAAGCTTTCTTT. Translated: CASSYTGTREKAFF. Drawing the rest from reference TRBV2 and TRBJ1-1, the complete variable domain is EPEVTQTPSHQVTQMGQEVILRCVPISNHLYFYWYRQILGQKVEFLVSFYNNEISEKSEIFDDQFSVERPDGSNFTLKIRSTKLEDSAMYFCASSYTGTREKAFFGQGTRLTVV.

This clone was counted a single time. This chain joins TRBV5-6 and TRBJ2-2; 14 bases line up with TRBD2. Germline loops: CDR1 SGHDT, CDR2 YYEEEE. CDR3 size: 15 residues. The V gene end was trimmed by 3 bases and the J gene end by 7 bases; junction bases not matched to a gene: 2. The CDR3 sequence is CASSSGTSGGGELFF. In DNA, the CDR3 is TGTGCCAGCAGCTCGGGGACTAGCGGGGGCGGGGAGCTGTTTTTT.

The chain carries TRBV5-6 and TRBJ1-6; TRBD1 matches at 7 bases. The CDR3 is made up of 16 amino acids. With 4 bases clipped from V and 6 bases from J, the junction kept 10 bases outside the gene matches. Germline V CDR1 and CDR2: SGHDT, YYEEEE. The CDR3 region is CASSAGAGTVNSPLHF. CDR3 DNA sequence: TGTGCCAGCAGCGCAGGAGCCGGGACAGTTAATTCACCCCTCCACTTT.

This clone was found once. The chain joins TRBV7-8 to TRBJ1-2; D gene uncertain. The CDR3 loop spans 14 amino acids. In germline, CDR1 is SGHVS, CDR2 FQNEAQ. Trimming removed 2 bases from V and 2 bases from J, with 9 bases in between. Here the CDR3 reads CASSLYWQNYGYTF. The DNA of the CDR3 is TGTGCCAGCAGCTTATATTGGCAGAACTATGGCTACACCTTC. The entire variable domain, with the rest obtained from reference TRBV7-8 and TRBJ1-2, is as follows: GAGVSQSPRYKVAKRGQDVALRCDPISGHVSLFWYQQALGQGPEFLTYFQNEAQLDKSGLPSDRFFAERPEGSVSTLKIQRTQQEDSAVYLCASSLYWQNYGYTFGSGTRLTVV.

The chain is built from TRBV15 and TRBJ2-7; D remains unclear. V was cut by 3 bases and J by 1 base, with 4 bases left in between. Germline V gene sequence: CDR1 LNHNV, CDR2 YYDKDF (reference sequence). CDR3 size: 12 residues. CDR3 region: CATSSPSYEQYF. The CDR3 bases are TGTGCCACCAGCAGTCCATCCTACGAGCAGTACTTC.

The V gene is TRBV21-1, the J gene TRBJ2-1; TRBD2, the table's D call, lacks a check against the DNA. TRBV21-1 is shown as a pseudogene. The CDR3 contains 14 residues. The CDR3 spells CASSGPRGLNEQFF. The CDR3 coding sequence is TGTGCCAGCAGCGGGCCGAGAGGGCTGAATGAGCAGTTCTTC.

This chain joins TRBV7-2 and TRBJ1-5; 10 nucleotides align to TRBD1. V was pared by 5 bases and J by 7 bases, with 8 bases of the junction left unmatched. This CDR3 is built from 15 residues. The germline V gene has CDR1 SGHTA and CDR2 FQGNSA. The CDR3 region is CASSPMTGGGQPQHF. In nucleotides, the CDR3 is TGTGCCAGCAGCCCCATGACAGGGGGCGGGCAGCCCCAGCATTTT.

The sample holds one count of this clone. This sequence joins TRBV6-1 and TRBJ2-7; a weak D match, TRBD1 (5 bases). Germline lookup yields CDR1 MNHNS and CDR2 SASEGT. The V end was cut by 3 bases, the J end by 2 bases, with 8 bases between. This CDR3 has 13 residues. CDR3 sequence reads: CASSDDRAYEQYF. The CDR3 bases are TGTGCCAGCAGTGATGACAGAGCCTACGAGCAGTACTTC.

This clone showed up just once. This chain connects TRBV20-1 to TRBJ1-1; D not resolved. V lost 3 bases and J lost 7, with 6 bases in between. Germline V gene lookup returns CDR1 DFQATT and CDR2 SNEGSKA (reference sequence). CDR3 length: 10 residues. The CDR3 reads CSARGLEAFF. The CDR3 DNA reads as TGCAGTGCTAGGGGCCTTGAAGCTTTCTTT.